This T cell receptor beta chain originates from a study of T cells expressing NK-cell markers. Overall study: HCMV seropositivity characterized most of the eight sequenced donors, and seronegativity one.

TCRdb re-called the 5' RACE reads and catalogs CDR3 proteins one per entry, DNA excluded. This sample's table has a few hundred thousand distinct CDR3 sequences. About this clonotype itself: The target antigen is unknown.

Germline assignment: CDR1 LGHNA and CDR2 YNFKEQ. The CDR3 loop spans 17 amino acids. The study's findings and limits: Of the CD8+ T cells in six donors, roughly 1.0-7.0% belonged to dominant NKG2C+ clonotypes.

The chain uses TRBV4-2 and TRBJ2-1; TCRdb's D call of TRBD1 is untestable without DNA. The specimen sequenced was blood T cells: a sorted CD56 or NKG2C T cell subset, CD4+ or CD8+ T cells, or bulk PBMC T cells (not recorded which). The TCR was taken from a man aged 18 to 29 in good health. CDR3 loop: CASSQVPGQGPYNEQFF.